This TCR beta chain was sequenced for a study of blood T cells in healthy people across ages. Samples each had at least 5 micrograms of total RNA extracted. A sample-barcoded 5' primer and a J-beta primer mix were used in a second PCR of roughly 7 to 11 cycles. TCRdb fed the 5' RACE reads into MiXCR, producing one record per CDR3 protein. The profile shows roughly 900,000 distinct CDR3 sequences, around 46% of them singletons. On this clonotype: Its antigen is unidentified.

Whole-study results and caveats: Diversity estimates drawn from one million T cells were deemed underestimates.

With 1 base clipped from V and 6 bases from J, the junction kept 8 bases outside the gene matches. From germline, CDR1 is SGHTA and CDR2 FQGTGA. This CDR3 is 17 amino acids long. The receptor's source is a man in his thirties or forties in good health. The specimen sequenced was blood. The rearrangement joins TRBV7-3 to TRBJ2-3; the match to TRBD2 covers 12 bases. In DNA form, the CDR3 reads TGTGCCAGCAGCTTAATGGCTAGCGGGGGGGCGGGGGATACGCAGTATTTT. Translation gives CASSLMASGGAGDTQYF.